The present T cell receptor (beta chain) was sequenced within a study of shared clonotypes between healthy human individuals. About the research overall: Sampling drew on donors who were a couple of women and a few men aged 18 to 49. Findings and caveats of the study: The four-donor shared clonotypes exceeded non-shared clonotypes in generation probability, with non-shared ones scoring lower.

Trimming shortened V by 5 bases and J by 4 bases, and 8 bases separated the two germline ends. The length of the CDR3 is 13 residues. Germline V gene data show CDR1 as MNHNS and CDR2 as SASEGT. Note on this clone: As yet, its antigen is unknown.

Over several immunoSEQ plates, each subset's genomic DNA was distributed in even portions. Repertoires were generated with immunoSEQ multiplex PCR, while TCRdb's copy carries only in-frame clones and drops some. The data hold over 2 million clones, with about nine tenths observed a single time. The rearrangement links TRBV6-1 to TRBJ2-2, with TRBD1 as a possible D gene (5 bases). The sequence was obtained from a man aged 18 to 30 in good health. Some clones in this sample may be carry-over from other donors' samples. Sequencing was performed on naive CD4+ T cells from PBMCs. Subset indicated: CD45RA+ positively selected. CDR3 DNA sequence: TGTGCCAGCAGTCAGGGAAGCACCGGGGAGCTGTTTTTT. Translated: CASSQGSTGELFF.